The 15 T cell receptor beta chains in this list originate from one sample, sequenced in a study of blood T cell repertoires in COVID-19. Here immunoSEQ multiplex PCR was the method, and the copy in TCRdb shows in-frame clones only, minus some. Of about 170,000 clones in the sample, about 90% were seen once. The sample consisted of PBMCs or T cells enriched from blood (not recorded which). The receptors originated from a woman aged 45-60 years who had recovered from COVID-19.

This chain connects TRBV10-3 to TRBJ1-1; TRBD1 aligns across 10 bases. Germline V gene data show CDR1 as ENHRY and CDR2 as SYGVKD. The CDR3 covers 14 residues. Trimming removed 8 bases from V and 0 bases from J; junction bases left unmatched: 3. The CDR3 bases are TGTGCCATCCGGGACAGGGGTATGAACACTGAAGCTTTCTTT. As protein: CAIRDRGMNTEAFF.

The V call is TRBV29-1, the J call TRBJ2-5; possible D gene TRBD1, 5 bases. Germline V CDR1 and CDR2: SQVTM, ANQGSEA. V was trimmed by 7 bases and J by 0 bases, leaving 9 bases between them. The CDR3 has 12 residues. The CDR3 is CSGTGYQETQYF. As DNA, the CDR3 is TGCAGCGGAACAGGTTACCAAGAGACCCAGTACTTC.

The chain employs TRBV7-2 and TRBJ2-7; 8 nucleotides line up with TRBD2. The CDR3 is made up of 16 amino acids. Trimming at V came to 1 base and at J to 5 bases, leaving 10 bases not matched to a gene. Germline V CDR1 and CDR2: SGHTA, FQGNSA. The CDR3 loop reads CASSLVSGKSDHEQYF. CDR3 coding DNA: TGTGCCAGCAGCTTAGTTAGCGGGAAAAGCGACCACGAGCAGTACTTC.

This CDR3 is CASSPTGERGQPQHF. The CDR3 region has the DNA TGCGCCAGCAGCCCCACGGGGGAGAGGGGTCAGCCCCAGCATTTT. The V gene is TRBV5-1, the J gene TRBJ1-5; tentative D call: TRBD1 (5 bases). Trimming took off 4 bases at V and 6 bases at J, with 17 bases between the two ends. The CDR3 contains 15 residues. Germline V lookup: CDR1 SGHRS, CDR2 YFSETQ.

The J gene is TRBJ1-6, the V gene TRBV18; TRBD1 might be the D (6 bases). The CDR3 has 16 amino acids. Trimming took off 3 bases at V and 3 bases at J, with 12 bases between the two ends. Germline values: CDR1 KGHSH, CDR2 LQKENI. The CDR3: CASSPTTGRYNSPLHF. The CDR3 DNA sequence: TGTGCCAGCTCACCGACCACAGGGCGCTATAATTCACCCCTCCACTTT. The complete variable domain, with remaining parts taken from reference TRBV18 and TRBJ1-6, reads NAGVMQNPRHLVRRRGQEARLRCSPMKGHSHVYWYRQLPEEGLKFMVYLQKENIIDESGMPKERFSAEFPKEGPSILRIQQVVRGDSAAYFCASSPTTGRYNSPLHFGNGTRLTVT.

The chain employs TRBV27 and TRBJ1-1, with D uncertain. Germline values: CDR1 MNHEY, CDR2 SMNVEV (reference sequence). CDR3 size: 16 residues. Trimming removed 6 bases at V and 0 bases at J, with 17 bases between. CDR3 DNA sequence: TGTGCCAGCAGCGCTTTGGCAGGTATTATGAACACTGAAGCTTTCTTT. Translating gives CASSALAGIMNTEAFF.

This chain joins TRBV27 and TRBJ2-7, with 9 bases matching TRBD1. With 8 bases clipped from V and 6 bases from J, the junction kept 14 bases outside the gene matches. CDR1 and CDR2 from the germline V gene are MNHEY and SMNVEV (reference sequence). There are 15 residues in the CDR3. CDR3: CASAPRRDRDIEQYF. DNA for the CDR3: TGTGCCAGCGCTCCTCGCCGGGACAGGGACATCGAGCAGTACTTC.

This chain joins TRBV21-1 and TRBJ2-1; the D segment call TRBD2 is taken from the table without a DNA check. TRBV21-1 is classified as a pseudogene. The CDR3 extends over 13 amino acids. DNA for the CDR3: TGTGCCAGCAGCAATTGTCCCGGCACGGGGCAGTTCTTC. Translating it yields CASSNCPGTGQFF.

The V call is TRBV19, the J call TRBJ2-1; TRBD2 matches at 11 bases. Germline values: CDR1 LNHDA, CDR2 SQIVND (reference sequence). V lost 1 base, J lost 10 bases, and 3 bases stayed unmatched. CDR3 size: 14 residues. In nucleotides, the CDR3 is TGTGCCAGTAGTATAGTACTAGCGGGAGTAGAGCAGTTCTTC. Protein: CASSIVLAGVEQFF.

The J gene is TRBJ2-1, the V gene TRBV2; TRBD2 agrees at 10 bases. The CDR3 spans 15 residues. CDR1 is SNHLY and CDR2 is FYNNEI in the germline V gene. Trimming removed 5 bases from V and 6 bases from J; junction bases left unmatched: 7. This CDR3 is CASSPTSGTSNEQFF. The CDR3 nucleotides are TGTGCCAGCAGTCCTACTAGCGGGACTTCCAATGAGCAGTTCTTC.

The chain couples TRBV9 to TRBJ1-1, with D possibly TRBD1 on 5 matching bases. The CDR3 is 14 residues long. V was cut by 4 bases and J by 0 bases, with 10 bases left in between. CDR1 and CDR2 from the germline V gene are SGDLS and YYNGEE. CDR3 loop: CASSKDRLNTEAFF. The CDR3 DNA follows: TGTGCCAGCAGCAAAGACAGATTGAACACTGAAGCTTTCTTT.

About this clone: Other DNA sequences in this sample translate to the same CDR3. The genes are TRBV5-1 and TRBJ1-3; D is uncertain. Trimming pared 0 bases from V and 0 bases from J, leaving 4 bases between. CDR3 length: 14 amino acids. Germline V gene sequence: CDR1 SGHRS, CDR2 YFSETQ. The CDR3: CASSLGDSGNTIYF. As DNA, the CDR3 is TGCGCCAGCAGCTTGGGAGACTCTGGAAACACCATATATTTT.

CDR3 loop: CATSDPTTGRANYGYTF. The CDR3 nucleotides are TGTGCCACCAGTGATCCCACGACAGGGAGAGCTAACTATGGCTACACCTTC. The rearrangement joins TRBV24-1 to TRBJ1-2; 7 bases line up with TRBD1. The junction had 9 bases not matched to a gene; V was cut back by 3 bases and J by 0 bases. CDR1 KGHDR and CDR2 SFDVKD come from the germline V gene. There are 17 residues in the CDR3.

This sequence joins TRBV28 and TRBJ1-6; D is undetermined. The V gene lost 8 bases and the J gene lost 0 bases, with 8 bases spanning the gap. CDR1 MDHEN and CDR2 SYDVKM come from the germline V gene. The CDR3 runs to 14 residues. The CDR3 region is CASSSSSYNSPLHF. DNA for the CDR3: TGTGCCAGCTCCTCTAGCTCCTATAATTCACCCCTCCACTTT. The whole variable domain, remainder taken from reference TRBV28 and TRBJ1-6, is DVKVTQSSRYLVKRTGEKVFLECVQDMDHENMFWYRQDPGLGLRLIYFSYDVKMKEKGDIPEGYSVSREKKERFSLILESASTNQTSMYLCASSSSSYNSPLHFGNGTRLTVT.

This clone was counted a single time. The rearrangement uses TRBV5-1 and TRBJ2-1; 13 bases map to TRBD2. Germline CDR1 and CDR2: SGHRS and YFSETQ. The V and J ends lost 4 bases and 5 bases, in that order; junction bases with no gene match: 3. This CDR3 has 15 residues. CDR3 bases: TGCGCCAGCAGCCCCGGGACTAGCGGGAACAATGAGCAGTTCTTC. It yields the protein CASSPGTSGNNEQFF.